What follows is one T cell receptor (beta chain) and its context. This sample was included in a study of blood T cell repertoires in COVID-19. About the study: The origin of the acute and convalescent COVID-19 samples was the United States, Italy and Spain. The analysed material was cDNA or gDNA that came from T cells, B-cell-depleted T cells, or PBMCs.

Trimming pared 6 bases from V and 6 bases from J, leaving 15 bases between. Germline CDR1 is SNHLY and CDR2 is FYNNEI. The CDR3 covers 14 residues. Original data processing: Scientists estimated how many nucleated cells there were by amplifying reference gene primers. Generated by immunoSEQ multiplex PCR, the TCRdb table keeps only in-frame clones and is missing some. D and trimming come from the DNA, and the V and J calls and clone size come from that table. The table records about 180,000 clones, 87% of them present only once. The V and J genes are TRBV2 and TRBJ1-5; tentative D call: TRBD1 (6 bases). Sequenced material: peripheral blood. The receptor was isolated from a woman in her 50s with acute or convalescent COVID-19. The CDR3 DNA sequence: TGTGCCAGCAGCCGGGACACCGGAGGTCAGCCCCAGCATTTT. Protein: CASSRDTGGQPQHF.